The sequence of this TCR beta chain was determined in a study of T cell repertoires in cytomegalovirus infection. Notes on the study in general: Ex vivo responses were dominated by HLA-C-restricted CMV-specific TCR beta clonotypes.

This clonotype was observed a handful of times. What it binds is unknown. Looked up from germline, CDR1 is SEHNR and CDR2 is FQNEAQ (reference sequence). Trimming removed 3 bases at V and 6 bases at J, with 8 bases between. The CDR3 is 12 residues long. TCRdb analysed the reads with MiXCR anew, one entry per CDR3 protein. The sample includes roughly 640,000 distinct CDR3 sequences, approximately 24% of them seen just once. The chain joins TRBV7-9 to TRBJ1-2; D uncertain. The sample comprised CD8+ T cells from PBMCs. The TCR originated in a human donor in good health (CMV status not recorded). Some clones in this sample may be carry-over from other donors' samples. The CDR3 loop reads CASSFEGDGYTF. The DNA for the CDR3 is TGTGCCAGCAGCTTCGAGGGAGATGGCTACACCTTC.